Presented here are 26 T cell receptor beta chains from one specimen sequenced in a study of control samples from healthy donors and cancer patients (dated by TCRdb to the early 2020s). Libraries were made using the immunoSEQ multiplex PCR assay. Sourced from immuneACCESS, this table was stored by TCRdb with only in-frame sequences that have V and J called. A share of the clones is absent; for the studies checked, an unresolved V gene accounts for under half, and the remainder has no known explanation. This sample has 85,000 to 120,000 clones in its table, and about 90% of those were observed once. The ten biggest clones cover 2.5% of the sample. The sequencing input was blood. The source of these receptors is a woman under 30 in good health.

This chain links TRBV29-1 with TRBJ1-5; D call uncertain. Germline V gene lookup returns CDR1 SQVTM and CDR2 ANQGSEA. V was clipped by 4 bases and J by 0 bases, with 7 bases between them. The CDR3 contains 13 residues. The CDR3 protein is CSVADNSNQPQHF. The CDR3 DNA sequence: TGCAGCGTTGCGGATAATAGCAATCAGCCCCAGCATTTT.

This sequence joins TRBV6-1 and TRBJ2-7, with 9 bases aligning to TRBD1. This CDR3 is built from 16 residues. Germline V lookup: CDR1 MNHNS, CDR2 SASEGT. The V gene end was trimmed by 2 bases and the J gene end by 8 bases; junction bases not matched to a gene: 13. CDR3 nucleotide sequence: TGTGCCAGCAGTGAAAATCCGGACAGGGGCTTCGGTCAGCAGTACTTC. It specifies CASSENPDRGFGQQYF.

The CDR3 nucleotides are TGTGCGCAGCGGGAGAACACTGAAGCTTTCTTT. It encodes CAQRENTEAFF. The chain is built from TRBV12-3 or TRBV12-4 and TRBJ1-1; D remains ambiguous. This CDR3 comprises 11 residues.

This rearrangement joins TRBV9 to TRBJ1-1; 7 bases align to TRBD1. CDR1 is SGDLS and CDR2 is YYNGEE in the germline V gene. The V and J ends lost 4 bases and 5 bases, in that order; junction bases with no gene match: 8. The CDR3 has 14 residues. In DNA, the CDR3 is TGTGCCAGCAGCTTGACAGGGTTTGAAACTGAAGCTTTCTTT. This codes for CASSLTGFETEAFF. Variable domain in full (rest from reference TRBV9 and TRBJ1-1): DSGVTQTPKHLITATGQRVTLRCSPRSGDLSVYWYQQSLDQGLQFLIQYYNGEERAKGNILERFSAQQFPDLHSELNLSSLELGDSALYFCASSLTGFETEAFFGQGTRLTVV.

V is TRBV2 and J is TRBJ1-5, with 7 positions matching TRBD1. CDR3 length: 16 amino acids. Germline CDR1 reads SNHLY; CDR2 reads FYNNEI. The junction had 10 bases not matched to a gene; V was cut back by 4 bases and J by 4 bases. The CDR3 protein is CASSASAGTANQPQHF. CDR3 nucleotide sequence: TGTGCCAGCAGTGCCAGCGCCGGGACAGCTAATCAGCCCCAGCATTTT.

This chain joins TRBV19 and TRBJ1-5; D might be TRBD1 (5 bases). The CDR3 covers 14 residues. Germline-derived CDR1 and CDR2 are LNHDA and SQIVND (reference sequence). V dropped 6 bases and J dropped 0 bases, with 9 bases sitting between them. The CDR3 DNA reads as TGTGCCAGTAGCAGGGCGAGTAGCAATCAGCCCCAGCATTTT. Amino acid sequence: CASSRASSNQPQHF. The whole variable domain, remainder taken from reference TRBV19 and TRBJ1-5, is DGGITQSPKYLFRKEGQNVTLSCEQNLNHDAMYWYRQDPGQGLRLIYYSQIVNDFQKGDIAEGYSVSREKKESFPLTVTSAQKNPTAFYLCASSRASSNQPQHFGDGTRLSIL.

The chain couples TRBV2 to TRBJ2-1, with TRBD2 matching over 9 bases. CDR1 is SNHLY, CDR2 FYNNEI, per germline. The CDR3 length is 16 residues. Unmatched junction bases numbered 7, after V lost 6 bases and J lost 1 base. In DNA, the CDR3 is TGTGCCAGCAGGGGGGTGACTAGCGGATCCTACAATGAGCAGTTCTTC. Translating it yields CASRGVTSGSYNEQFF.

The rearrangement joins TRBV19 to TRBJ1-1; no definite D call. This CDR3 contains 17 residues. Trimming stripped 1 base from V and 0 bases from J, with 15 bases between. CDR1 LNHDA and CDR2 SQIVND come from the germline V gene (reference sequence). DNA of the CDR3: TGTGCCAGTAGTATAGGTGGCATGTCCCCCCTGAACACTGAAGCTTTCTTT. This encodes CASSIGGMSPLNTEAFF.

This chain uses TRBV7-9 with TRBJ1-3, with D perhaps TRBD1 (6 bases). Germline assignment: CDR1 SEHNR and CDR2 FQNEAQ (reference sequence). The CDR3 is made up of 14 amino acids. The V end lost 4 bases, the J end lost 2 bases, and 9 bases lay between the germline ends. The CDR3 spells CASSSTGAGNTIYF. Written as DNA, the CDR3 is TGTGCCAGCAGCTCGACAGGAGCTGGAAACACCATATATTTT.

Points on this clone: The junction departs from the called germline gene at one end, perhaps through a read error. CDR3 DNA sequence: TGCGCCAGCAGCTTGGTAGGACAGGGGGACCCGACCTTT. This codes for CASSLVGQGDPTF. The chain uses TRBV5-1 and TRBJ1-1, with 10 nucleotides matching TRBD1. This CDR3 has 13 residues. Germline V lookup: CDR1 SGHRS, CDR2 YFSETQ.

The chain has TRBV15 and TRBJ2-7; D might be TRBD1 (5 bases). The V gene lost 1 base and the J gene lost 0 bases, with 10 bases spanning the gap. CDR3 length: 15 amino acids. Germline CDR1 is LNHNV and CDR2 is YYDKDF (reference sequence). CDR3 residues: CATSRGPDSSYEQYF. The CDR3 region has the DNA TGTGCCACCAGCAGAGGCCCAGACAGCTCCTACGAGCAGTACTTC.

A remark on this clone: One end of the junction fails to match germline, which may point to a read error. The CDR3: CAWSPPTDF. In nucleotides, the CDR3 is TGTGCCTGGAGTCCGCCGACAGACTTC. The J gene is TRBJ1-2, the V gene TRBV30, with D perhaps matching TRBD1 (5 bases). The length of the CDR3 is 9 residues. Germline loops: CDR1 GTSNPN, CDR2 SVGIG (reference sequence).

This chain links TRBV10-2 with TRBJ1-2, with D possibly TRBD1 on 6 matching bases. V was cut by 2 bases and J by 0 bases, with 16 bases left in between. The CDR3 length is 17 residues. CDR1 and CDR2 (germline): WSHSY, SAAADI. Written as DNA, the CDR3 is TGCGCCAGCAGTGAGATATTAGGACAGCCAACTAACTATGGCTACACCTTC. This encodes CASSEILGQPTNYGYTF.

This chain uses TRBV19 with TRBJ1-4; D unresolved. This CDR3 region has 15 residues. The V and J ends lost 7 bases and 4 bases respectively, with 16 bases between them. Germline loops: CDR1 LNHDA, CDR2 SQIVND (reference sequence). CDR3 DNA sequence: TGTGCCAGTAATCCCGATAGGCGGGGTAATGAAAAACTGTTTTTT. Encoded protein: CASNPDRRGNEKLFF. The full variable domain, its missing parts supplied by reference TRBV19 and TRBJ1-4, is DGGITQSPKYLFRKEGQNVTLSCEQNLNHDAMYWYRQDPGQGLRLIYYSQIVNDFQKGDIAEGYSVSREKKESFPLTVTSAQKNPTAFYLCASNPDRRGNEKLFFGSGTQLSVL.

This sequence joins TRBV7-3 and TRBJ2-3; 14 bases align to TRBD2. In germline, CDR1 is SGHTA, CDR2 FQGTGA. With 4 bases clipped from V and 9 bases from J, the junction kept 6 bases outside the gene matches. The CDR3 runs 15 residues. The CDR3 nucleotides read TGTGCCAGCAGCTCCGGGACTAGCGGGAGACGGACGCAGTATTTT. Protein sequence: CASSSGTSGRRTQYF. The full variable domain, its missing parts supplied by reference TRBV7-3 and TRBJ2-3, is GAGVSQTPSNKVTEKGKYVELRCDPISGHTALYWYRQSLGQGPEFLIYFQGTGAADDSGLPNDRFFAVRPEGSVSTLKIQRTERGDSAVYLCASSSGTSGRRTQYFGPGTRLTVL.

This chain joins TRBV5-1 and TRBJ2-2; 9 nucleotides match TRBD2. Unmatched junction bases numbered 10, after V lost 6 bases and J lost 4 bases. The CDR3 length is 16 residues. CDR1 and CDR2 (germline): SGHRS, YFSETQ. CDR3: CASTIVAGEGTGELFF. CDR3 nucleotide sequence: TGCGCCAGCACGATCGTAGCGGGAGAAGGCACCGGGGAGCTGTTTTTT.

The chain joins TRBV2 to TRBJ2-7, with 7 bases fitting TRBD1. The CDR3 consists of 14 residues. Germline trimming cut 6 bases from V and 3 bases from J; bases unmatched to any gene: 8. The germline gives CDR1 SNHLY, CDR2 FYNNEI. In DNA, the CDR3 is TGTGCCAGCAGGATGGGACAGTCTGACTACGAGCAGTACTTC. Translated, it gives CASRMGQSDYEQYF.

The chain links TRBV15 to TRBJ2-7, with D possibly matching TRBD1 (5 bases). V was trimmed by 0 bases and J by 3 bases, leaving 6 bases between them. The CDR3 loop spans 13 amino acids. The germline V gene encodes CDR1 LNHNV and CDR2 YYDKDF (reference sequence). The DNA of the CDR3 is TGTGCCACCAGCAGAGAAACAGGCTACGAGCAGTACTTC. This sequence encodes CATSRETGYEQYF.

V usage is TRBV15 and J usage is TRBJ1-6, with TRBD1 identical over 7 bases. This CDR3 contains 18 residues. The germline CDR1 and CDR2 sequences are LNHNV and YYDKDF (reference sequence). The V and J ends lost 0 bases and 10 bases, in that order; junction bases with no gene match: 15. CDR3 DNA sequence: TGTGCCACCAGCAGAGATCTGACAGGGAATGGTATCGAATCACCCCTCCACTTT. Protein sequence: CATSRDLTGNGIESPLHF.

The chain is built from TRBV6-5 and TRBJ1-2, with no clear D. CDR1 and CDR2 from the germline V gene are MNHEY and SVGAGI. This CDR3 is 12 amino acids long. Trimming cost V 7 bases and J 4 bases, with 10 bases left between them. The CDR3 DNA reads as TGTGCCAGCATGGTTTTGGGCTATGGCTACACCTTC. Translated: CASMVLGYGYTF.

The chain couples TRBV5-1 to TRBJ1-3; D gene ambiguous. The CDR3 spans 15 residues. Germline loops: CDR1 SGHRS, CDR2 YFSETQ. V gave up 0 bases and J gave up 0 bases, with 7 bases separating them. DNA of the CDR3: TGCGCCAGCAGCTTGGGGGCCCGCTCTGGAAACACCATATATTTT. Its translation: CASSLGARSGNTIYF.

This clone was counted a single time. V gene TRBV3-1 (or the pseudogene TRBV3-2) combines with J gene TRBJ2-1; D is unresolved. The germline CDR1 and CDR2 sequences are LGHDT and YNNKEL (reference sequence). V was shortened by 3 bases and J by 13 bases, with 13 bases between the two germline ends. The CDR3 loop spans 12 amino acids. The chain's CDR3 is CASSHGVGEQFF. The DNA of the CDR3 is TGTGCCAGCAGCCATGGGGTGGGTGAACAGTTCTTC.

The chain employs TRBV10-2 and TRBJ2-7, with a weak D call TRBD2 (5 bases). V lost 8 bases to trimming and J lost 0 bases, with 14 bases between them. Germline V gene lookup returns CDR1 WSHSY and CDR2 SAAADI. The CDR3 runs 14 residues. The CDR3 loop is CASLPGLLSYEQYF. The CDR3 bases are TGCGCCAGCCTACCCGGACTTCTCTCCTACGAGCAGTACTTC.

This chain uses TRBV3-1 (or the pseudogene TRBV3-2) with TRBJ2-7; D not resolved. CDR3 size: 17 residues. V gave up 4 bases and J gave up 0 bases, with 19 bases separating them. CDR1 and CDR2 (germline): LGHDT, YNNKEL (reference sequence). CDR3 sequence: CASSPHRVGSRSYEQYF. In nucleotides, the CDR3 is TGTGCCAGCAGCCCGCATCGGGTAGGCAGTCGCTCCTACGAGCAGTACTTC.

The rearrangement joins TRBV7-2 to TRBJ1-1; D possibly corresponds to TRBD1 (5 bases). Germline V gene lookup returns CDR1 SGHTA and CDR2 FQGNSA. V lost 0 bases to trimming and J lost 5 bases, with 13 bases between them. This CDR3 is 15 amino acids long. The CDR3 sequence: CASSLATAGLTEAFF. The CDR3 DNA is TGTGCCAGCAGCTTAGCCACGGCGGGGCTGACTGAAGCTTTCTTT.

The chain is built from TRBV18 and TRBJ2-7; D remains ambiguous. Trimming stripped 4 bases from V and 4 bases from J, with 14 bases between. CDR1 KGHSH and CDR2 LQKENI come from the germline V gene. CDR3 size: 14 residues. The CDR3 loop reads CASSLMADPYEQYF. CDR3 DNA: TGTGCCAGCTCACTTATGGCAGATCCTTACGAGCAGTACTTC. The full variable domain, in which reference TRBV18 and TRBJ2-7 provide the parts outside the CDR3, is NAGVMQNPRHLVRRRGQEARLRCSPMKGHSHVYWYRQLPEEGLKFMVYLQKENIIDESGMPKERFSAEFPKEGPSILRIQQVVRGDSAAYFCASSLMADPYEQYFGPGTRLTVT.